The rows below give T cell receptor beta chains drawn from one sample of a study of siplizumab effects on memory and regulatory T cells. Profiled with immunoSEQ multiplex PCR; TCRdb holds only in-frame clones, not every one. This table holds some 120,000 clones, approximately 92% found once. The sequenced material came from non-Treg CD4+ T cells sorted from blood. The receptors come from a human donor in good health. Both conserved end residues are part of each CDR3. D genes are given only for firm matches. The size of a clone is reported for some rows only, either as once, few or many, or as a class for expanded clones.

>TRBD2|.|TRBJ2-1|TRBV11-2
CASSLVYPLAGGYNEQFF
TGTGCCAGCAGCTTAGTTTACCCGTTAGCGGGGGGTTACAATGAGCAGTTCTTC
>.|.|TRBJ2-4|TRBV30
CAWSVSLAKNIQYF
TGTGCCTGGAGTGTATCGTTAGCCAAAAACATTCAGTACTTC
>TRBD2|.|TRBJ2-5|TRBV4-2
CASSPRAGGETQYF
TGTGCCAGCAGCCCCCGAGCGGGGGGGGAGACCCAGTACTTC
>.|.|TRBJ2-1|TRBV14
CASSQDLANEQFF
TGTGCCAGCAGCCAAGACCTCGCCAATGAGCAGTTCTTC
>.|.|TRBJ1-2|TRBV28
CASSKGRAHTF
TGTGCCAGCAGCAAGGGGCGGGCACACACCTTC
>.|.|TRBJ1-6|TRBV5-6
CASSLLRGNSPLHF
TGTGCCAGCAGCTTACTCAGGGGAAATTCACCCCTCCACTTT
>TRBD1|.|TRBJ1-3|TRBV5-1
CASSTGDSGNTIYF
TGCGCCAGCAGCACAGGGGATTCTGGAAACACCATATATTTT
>TRBD2|once|TRBJ2-3|TRBV18
CASSPPSGGATDTQYF
TGTGCCAGCTCACCACCGAGCGGGGGGGCCACAGATACGCAGTATTTT
>TRBD2|.|TRBJ2-3|TRBV7-7
CASSKATSPTDTQYF
TGTGCCAGCAGCAAAGCGACTAGCCCCACAGATACGCAGTATTTT
>.|.|TRBJ1-5|TRBV5-1
CASSRGGLDQPQHF
TGCGCCAGCAGTCGAGGGGGGCTTGATCAGCCCCAGCATTTT
>.|.|TRBJ1-5|TRBV27
CASSLERNQPQHF
TGTGCCAGCAGTTTAGAGCGCAATCAGCCCCAGCATTTT
>TRBD1|.|TRBJ2-2|TRBV27
CASSPRLYRGLNTGELFF
TGTGCCAGCAGTCCCCGACTCTACAGGGGGCTAAACACCGGGGAGCTGTTTTTT
>.|.|TRBJ2-1|TRBV27
CASSPRTDLNNEQFF
TGTGCCAGCAGTCCTCGGACGGACCTTAACAATGAGCAGTTCTTC
>.|.|TRBJ2-2|TRBV19
CASSVGVAAGELFF
TGTGCCAGTAGTGTCGGGGTCGCGGCCGGGGAGCTGTTTTTT
>.|.|TRBJ2-1|TRBV5-1
CASSYLRGNEQFF
TGCGCCAGCAGCTACCTCAGGGGTAATGAGCAGTTCTTC
>.|.|TRBJ1-5|TRBV15
CATSRDRGGQPQHF
TGTGCCACCAGCAGAGATCGAGGAGGACAGCCCCAGCATTTT
>.|.|TRBJ1-2|TRBV29-1
CSVYEGGYGYTF
TGCAGCGTCTACGAGGGGGGATATGGCTACACCTTC
>TRBD2|.|TRBJ2-1|TRBV10-3
CAISDAGGEQFF
TGTGCCATCAGTGATGCGGGGGGGGAGCAGTTCTTC
>.|.|TRBJ2-7|TRBV11-2
CASSLDLGTGPYEQYF
TGTGCCAGCAGCTTAGATCTGGGAACGGGCCCCTACGAGCAGTACTTC
>.|once|TRBJ2-3|TRBV7-6
CASSLTQPTDTQYF
TGTGCCAGCAGCTTAACCCAACCCACAGATACGCAGTATTTT
>TRBD1|.|TRBJ1-5|TRBV18
CASSPRGQGVSTEPQHF
TGTGCCAGCTCACCGAGGGGACAGGGTGTTAGTACGGAGCCCCAGCATTTT
>.|.|TRBJ1-4|TRBV14
CASSRTRGDNEKLFF
TGTGCCAGCAGCCGGACCCGAGGGGATAATGAAAAACTGTTTTTT
>TRBD1|once|TRBJ1-1|TRBV5-1
CASSWDSLNTEAFF
TGCGCCAGCAGCTGGGACAGCCTGAACACTGAAGCTTTCTTT
>.|.|TRBJ2-7|TRBV6-5
CASSYASSPGEQYF
TGTGCCAGCAGTTACGCCTCCTCCCCTGGCGAGCAGTACTTC
>.|.|TRBJ1-2|TRBV5-4
CASSLGDSGYTF
TGTGCCAGCAGCTTGGGCGATAGTGGCTACACCTTC
>TRBD1|.|TRBJ1-1|TRBV27
CAGPGGPEAFF
TGTGCCGGCCCAGGGGGGCCTGAAGCTTTCTTT
>.|.|TRBJ2-7|TRBV6-5
CASSRAHGYEQYF
TGTGCCAGCAGTCGCGCACACGGCTACGAGCAGTACTTC
>.|.|TRBJ1-1|TRBV5-6
CASSSLHLFGSTEAFF
TGTGCCAGCAGCTCCCTCCACCTCTTCGGTAGCACTGAAGCTTTCTTT
>TRBD1|.|TRBJ1-6|TRBV4-1
CASSLSRDRYNSPLHF
TGCGCCAGCAGCCTCAGTAGGGACAGATATAATTCACCCCTCCACTTT